This T cell receptor (beta chain) was captured in a study of blood T cells in healthy people across ages. Overall study findings and caveats: What prevented conclusive comparison of naive and antigen-experienced cells was that PBMCs were unsorted. Naive T cell percentage showed a strong correlation with the diversity of TCR beta. Donors of long life had a larger count of naive CD4+ cells and greater diversity than aged donors.

It was with a sample-barcoded 5' primer and a J-beta primer mix that a second PCR of about 6 to 12 cycles was run. TCRdb analysed the 5' RACE reads with MiXCR anew, one entry per CDR3 protein. Of approximately 820,000 distinct CDR3 sequences listed, roughly 44% are singletons. From germline, CDR1 is SEHNR and CDR2 FQNEAQ (reference sequence). CDR3 size: 15 residues. V was clipped by 5 bases and J by 5 bases, with 17 bases between them. Donors ranged from roughly 6 to 100 years old and were healthy Caucasians in Russia. To note about this clonotype: The antigen is unknown.

This TCR derives from a man between 60 and 70 years old in good health. Input material: blood. The chain couples TRBV7-9 to TRBJ2-3; D may be TRBD1 or TRBD2 (6 bases each). The CDR3 bases are TGTGCCAGCAGCCCCGAACAGGGAGGAGGAGATACGCAGTATTTT. Encoded protein: CASSPEQGGGDTQYF. Full variable domain (remainder filled in from reference TRBV7-9 and TRBJ2-3): DTGVSQNPRHKITKRGQNVTFRCDPISEHNRLYWYRQTLGQGPEFLTYFQNEAQLEKSRLLSDRFSAERPKGSFSTLEIQRTEQGDSAMYLCASSPEQGGGDTQYFGPGTRLTVL.